One and the same sample provided the 3 T cell receptor beta chains below, sequenced in a study of blood T cell repertoires in COVID-19. TCRdb keeps only in-frame clones here, not all; method: immunoSEQ multiplex PCR. This table has 200,000 to 250,000 clones, roughly 90% appearing once. The sequenced sample was peripheral blood. The receptor set was obtained from a woman in her forties or fifties with acute or convalescent COVID-19.

The chain carries TRBV12-3 or TRBV12-4 and TRBJ2-5; TRBD2 might be the D (6 bases). The length of the CDR3 is 13 residues. V lost 3 bases, J lost 5 bases, and 10 bases lay in between. The CDR3 DNA reads as TGTGCCAGCAGTTTTTTTGGGGGGGAGACCCAGTACTTC. This encodes CASSFFGGETQYF.

The DNA of the CDR3 is TGTGCCAGCAGTTTTTTTACAGTCCTTAGTTGGGAAGAGACCCAGTACTTC. It yields the protein CASSFFTVLSWEETQYF. The chain is built from TRBV6-2 or TRBV6-3 and TRBJ2-5; D is ambiguous. The germline CDR1 and CDR2 sequences are MNHEY and SVGEGT. This CDR3 has 17 amino acids. Trimming stripped 4 bases from V and 3 bases from J, with 21 bases between.

V gene TRBV21-1 combines with J gene TRBJ2-3; TRBD2 is the table's D call and was not checked against the DNA. TRBV21-1 is a pseudogene locus. The length of the CDR3 is 21 residues. In DNA form, the CDR3 reads TGTGCCAGCAGCCAGGTCGACGGCCTAGCGGGGGGGGTAACTAGCACAGATACGCAGTATTTT. Its protein is CASSQVDGLAGGVTSTDTQYF.